This section outlines one T cell receptor (beta chain) sequence together with its context. The record originates from a study of blood T cell repertoires in COVID-19. Profiled with immunoSEQ multiplex PCR; TCRdb holds only in-frame clones, not every one. The data show a few hundred thousand clones, approximately 86% seen once. The CDR3 is made up of 13 amino acids. Per the germline V gene, CDR1 is SNHLY and CDR2 is FYNNEI. V lost 8 bases to trimming and J lost 4 bases, with 15 bases between them. This receptor was taken from a woman under 30 with acute or convalescent COVID-19. The sample comprised peripheral blood. The chain employs TRBV2 and TRBJ2-7; TRBD1 is a possible D gene (6 bases). The CDR3 region is CASGGLVGYEQYF. CDR3 nucleotides: TGTGCCAGCGGGGGCCTCGTGGGGTACGAGCAGTACTTC.